These 16 T cell receptor beta chains were sequenced from one sample in a study of blood T cells in healthy people across ages. The authors ran a second PCR of 7 to 11 cycles using a sample-barcoded 5' primer and a J-beta primer mix. TCRdb reprocessed the 5' RACE reads with MiXCR, giving one entry per CDR3 protein. The sample carries about 290,000 distinct CDR3 sequences, 25% to 30% recorded once. What was sequenced was blood. The receptor set was obtained from a woman in her seventies in good health.

This clonotype was detected only a few times. A much larger clone lies one base from this, so it may be a read error. This chain links TRBV9 with TRBJ1-5, with a weak D call TRBD1 (6 bases). The CDR3 runs to 14 residues. Trimming took off 4 bases at V and 3 bases at J, with 11 bases between the two ends. From germline, CDR1 is SGDLS and CDR2 YYNGEE. CDR3 loop: CASSRGGPNQPQHF. The CDR3 bases are TGTGCCAGCAGCCGAGGGGGGCCCAATCAGCCCCAGCATTTT. The whole variable domain, remainder taken from reference TRBV9 and TRBJ1-5, is DSGVTQTPKHLITATGQRVTLRCSPRSGDLSVYWYQQSLDQGLQFLIQYYNGEERAKGNILERFSAQQFPDLHSELNLSSLELGDSALYFCASSRGGPNQPQHFGDGTRLSIL.

The rearrangement uses TRBV10-3 and TRBJ1-4; TRBD1 agrees at 7 bases. Germline values: CDR1 ENHRY, CDR2 SYGVKD. The V gene end was trimmed by 6 bases and the J gene end by 7 bases; junction bases not matched to a gene: 2. The CDR3 sequence is 12 residues long. CDR3 sequence (DNA): TGTGCCATCAGGGGGGACAGTGAAAAACTGTTTTTT. This translates into CAIRGDSEKLFF.

The chain combines TRBV10-3 with TRBJ2-2; no clear D. V dropped 3 bases and J dropped 7 bases, with 15 bases sitting between them. CDR3 length: 15 amino acids. Germline CDR1 reads ENHRY; CDR2 reads SYGVKD. CDR3 residues: CAISDSMAGSGELFF. The CDR3 bases are TGTGCCATCAGTGACTCGATGGCAGGCAGCGGGGAGCTGTTTTTT.

The chain links TRBV7-2 to TRBJ2-3, with a weak D call TRBD1 (5 bases). The DNA end favors TRBJ1-5, so the J call may be wrong. Looked up from germline, CDR1 is SGHTA and CDR2 is FQGNSA. CDR3 length: 16 amino acids. The CDR3 DNA reads TGTGCCAGCAGCTTAGCTCTAGCGGGAGCGACAGATACGCAGCATTTT. Translating gives CASSLALAGATDTQHF.

The chain uses TRBV28 and TRBJ1-3; the D gene is possibly TRBD1 (5 bases). Germline V gene data show CDR1 as MDHEN and CDR2 as SYDVKM. This CDR3 is built from 15 residues. Trimming took off 2 bases at V and 4 bases at J, with 12 bases between the two ends. The CDR3 DNA sequence: TGTGCCAGCAGTTTAGGTGGGGCGAGGGGAAACACCATATATTTT. Translating it yields CASSLGGARGNTIYF.

The table lists this clonotype with a few counts. The genes are TRBV5-8 and TRBJ1-2; D is ambiguous. The CDR3 sequence is 13 residues long. Germline V CDR1 and CDR2: SGHTS, YDEGEE. Deletions cut 0 bases from V and 4 bases from J, with 7 bases between. CDR3 coding DNA: TGTGCCAGCAGCTTGGAGTCTGTCTATGGCTACACCTTC. It encodes CASSLESVYGYTF.

The chain is built from TRBV2 and TRBJ2-5; 12 nucleotides line up with TRBD2. The germline CDR1 and CDR2 sequences are SNHLY and FYNNEI. The CDR3 is 16 residues long. The V segment lost 6 bases and the J segment 4 bases; nucleotides outside the gene matches: 9. In DNA form, the CDR3 reads TGTGCCAGCAGCGGCCGACTAGCGGGAGATCTAGAGACCCAGTACTTC. Its protein product is CASSGRLAGDLETQYF.

The rearrangement uses TRBV5-1 and TRBJ2-2, with D uncertain. CDR1 SGHRS and CDR2 YFSETQ come from the germline V gene. The V end was cut by 1 base, the J end by 7 bases, with 8 bases between. The CDR3 length is 13 residues. DNA of the CDR3: TGCGCCAGCAGCTTGCGGGTGGACGGGGAGCTGTTTTTT. Encoded protein: CASSLRVDGELFF.

This clonotype has just a few counts. The rearrangement joins TRBV3-1 to TRBJ2-1; D is unresolved. The CDR3 loop spans 11 amino acids. In germline, CDR1 is LGHDT, CDR2 YNNKEL (reference sequence). V lost 5 bases and J lost 5, with 4 bases in between. CDR3 sequence (DNA): TGTGCCAGCAGCAACGACAATGAGCAGTTCTTC. Amino acid sequence: CASSNDNEQFF.

The chain links TRBV15 to TRBJ2-1; D is unresolved. Deletions cut 8 bases from V and 7 bases from J, with 12 bases between. Germline assignment: CDR1 LNHNV and CDR2 YYDKDF (reference sequence). The CDR3 has 12 amino acids. The CDR3 reads CATGPFGNEQFF. CDR3 nucleotide sequence: TGTGCCACCGGGCCGTTCGGGAATGAGCAGTTCTTC.

This clonotype has only a few counts. The chain is built from TRBV14 and TRBJ2-5, with D possibly TRBD2 on 6 matching bases. The DNA end favors TRBJ2-7, so the J call may be wrong. The CDR3 consists of 15 residues. CDR1 and CDR2 (germline): SGHDN, FVKESK. The CDR3 protein is CASSPSLAVIYEQYF. CDR3 sequence (DNA): TGTGCCAGCAGCCCTTCACTAGCAGTGATCTACGAGCAGTACTTC.

The table lists this clonotype with a few counts. The chain joins TRBV7-2 to TRBJ1-5; 9 bases are a match to TRBD1. The CDR3 contains 17 residues. The V gene's germline CDR1 is SGHTA and CDR2 FQGNSA. V gave up 1 base and J gave up 4 bases; unmatched junction bases: 8. The DNA of the CDR3 is TGTGCCAGCAGCTTAGGGGACAGGGCCCCGGAGAATCAGCCCCAGCATTTT. Translated: CASSLGDRAPENQPQHF.

Notes on this clonotype: One end of the junction does not line up with germline, which may come from a read error. This chain connects TRBV28 to TRBJ2-5; the D is unclear. The DNA end is a closer match to TRBJ2-7, so the J assignment may be wrong. Germline assignment: CDR1 MDHEN and CDR2 SYDVKM. The CDR3 is made up of 11 amino acids. CDR3 sequence: CACRFDYEQYF. The CDR3, as DNA: TGTGCCTGCAGATTCGACTACGAGCAGTACTTC.

The chain combines TRBV14 with TRBJ1-2; D is perhaps TRBD1 (5 bases). This CDR3 has 14 residues. Germline CDR1 and CDR2: SGHDN and FVKESK. With 2 bases removed from V and 1 base from J, the gap between germline ends came to 8 bases. Written as DNA, the CDR3 is TGTGCCAGCAGCCAATTAGGGGTTAACTATGGCTACACCTTC. This encodes CASSQLGVNYGYTF.

V is TRBV20-1 and J is TRBJ1-4; D is undetermined. The V gene's germline CDR1 is DFQATT and CDR2 SNEGSKA (reference sequence). V lost 2 bases, J lost 0 bases, and 7 bases lay in between. The CDR3 is 14 amino acids. CDR3 residues: CSARNPSTNEKLFF. CDR3 nucleotide sequence: TGCAGTGCTAGAAATCCCTCAACTAATGAAAAACTGTTTTTT.

In this sample, this clonotype turned up a few times. The chain carries TRBV7-3 and TRBJ2-1; 9 nucleotides align to TRBD2. The CDR3 is 17 residues long. V was pared by 0 bases and J by 5 bases, with 8 bases of the junction left unmatched. The germline V gene has CDR1 SGHTA and CDR2 FQGTGA. The CDR3 spells CASSLTGLAGRHNEQFF. The CDR3 region has the DNA TGTGCCAGCAGCTTAACGGGTCTAGCGGGACGCCACAATGAGCAGTTCTTC.